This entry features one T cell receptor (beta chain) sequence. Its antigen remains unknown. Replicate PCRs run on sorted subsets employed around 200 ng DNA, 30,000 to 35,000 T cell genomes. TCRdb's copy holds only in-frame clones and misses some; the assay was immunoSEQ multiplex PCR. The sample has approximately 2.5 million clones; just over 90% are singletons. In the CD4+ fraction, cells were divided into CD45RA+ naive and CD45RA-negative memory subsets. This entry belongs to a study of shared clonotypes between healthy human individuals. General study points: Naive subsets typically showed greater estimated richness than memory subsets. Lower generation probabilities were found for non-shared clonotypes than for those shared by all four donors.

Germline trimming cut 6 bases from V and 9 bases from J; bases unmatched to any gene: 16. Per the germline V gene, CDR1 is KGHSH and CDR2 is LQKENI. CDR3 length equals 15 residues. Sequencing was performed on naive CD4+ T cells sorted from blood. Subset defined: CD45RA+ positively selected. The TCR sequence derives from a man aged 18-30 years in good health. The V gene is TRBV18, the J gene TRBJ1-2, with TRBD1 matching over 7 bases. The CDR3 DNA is TGTGCCAGCTCTCTAATGGGTGGACAGGAAGGGAGCTACACCTTC. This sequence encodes CASSLMGGQEGSYTF.